Shown below are 18 T cell receptor beta chains from a single sample sequenced in a study of blood T cell repertoires in COVID-19. TCRdb's copy holds only in-frame clones and misses some; the assay was immunoSEQ multiplex PCR. The sample records about 51,000 clones, around 84% being singletons. Sequencing was performed on peripheral blood. These receptors were obtained from a man older than 75 with active COVID-19.

V gene TRBV30 combines with J gene TRBJ2-5; 10 bases align to TRBD1. The CDR3 spans 16 residues. Germline lookup yields CDR1 GTSNPN and CDR2 SVGIG (reference sequence). V lost 2 bases and J lost 0; bases outside the gene matches: 6. The CDR3 region is CAWSPRTGGYQETQYF. Written as DNA, the CDR3 is TGTGCCTGGAGTCCACGGACAGGGGGTTACCAAGAGACCCAGTACTTC.

Here the CDR3 reads CASSQLAGVETQYF. As DNA, the CDR3 is TGTGCCAGCAGTCAACTAGCGGGAGTGGAGACCCAGTACTTC. The genes are TRBV3-1 (or the pseudogene TRBV3-2) and TRBJ2-5; 11 positions match TRBD2. V was clipped by 6 bases and J by 5 bases; unmatched bases: 5. Looked up from germline, CDR1 is LGHDT and CDR2 is YNNKEL (reference sequence). The CDR3 extends over 14 amino acids.

This sequence joins TRBV3-1 (or the pseudogene TRBV3-2) and TRBJ1-3, with D possibly being TRBD1 (5 bases). Germline-derived CDR1 and CDR2 are LGHDT and YNNKEL (reference sequence). Trimming left V 7 bases short and J 0 bases short, with 19 bases between. There are 17 residues in the CDR3. The CDR3 sequence is CASNPTTQGISGNTIYF. CDR3 in DNA: TGTGCCAGCAACCCCACTACGCAGGGTATCTCTGGAAACACCATATATTTT.

This clone was seen only a few times. The chain has TRBV5-6 and TRBJ1-2; 7 bases match TRBD1. With V trimmed by 1 base and J by 8 bases, 11 bases remained unmatched. Per the germline V gene, CDR1 is SGHDT and CDR2 is YYEEEE. This CDR3 comprises 15 residues. The CDR3 bases are TGTGCCAGCAGCTTGAGGGACAGTTATTCTTGGGGCTACACCTTC. Translation: CASSLRDSYSWGYTF.

This clone was recorded once. V and J are TRBV9 and TRBJ2-3; 10 nucleotides agree with TRBD2. The CDR3 has 15 amino acids. CDR1 and CDR2 (germline): SGDLS, YYNGEE. The J segment lost 1 base and the V segment lost 2 bases, leaving 1 base of the junction unmatched. CDR3 amino acids: CASSVLAGGTDTQYF. The CDR3 region has the DNA TGTGCCAGCAGCGTTCTAGCGGGGGGCACAGATACGCAGTATTTT.

V gene TRBV5-1 combines with J gene TRBJ2-1, with 8 bases lining up with TRBD1. Unmatched junction bases numbered 13, after V lost 4 bases and J lost 7 bases. The CDR3 is made up of 16 amino acids. Germline V gene data show CDR1 as SGHRS and CDR2 as YFSETQ. CDR3 bases: TGCGCCAGCAGCACCGACGGGACAGGCCCCTGGAATGAGCAGTTCTTC. It translates to CASSTDGTGPWNEQFF.

The chain joins TRBV5-1 to TRBJ1-3; tentatively, D is TRBD1 (6 bases). The V end lost 5 bases, the J end lost 0 bases, and 18 bases lay between the germline ends. The CDR3 is 17 residues long. Germline loops: CDR1 SGHRS, CDR2 YFSETQ. CDR3 residues: CASRPSGTQSSGNTIYF. In DNA form, the CDR3 reads TGCGCCAGCAGACCGTCCGGGACACAGAGCTCTGGAAACACCATATATTTT.

The V call is TRBV5-5, the J call TRBJ1-3; no clear D. CDR3 size: 14 residues. From germline, CDR1 is SGHKS and CDR2 YYEKEE (reference sequence). The germline V and J ends were trimmed by 2 bases and 0 bases, with 6 bases remaining between them. In nucleotides, the CDR3 is TGTGCCAGCAGCTTCCAGGTCTCTGGAAACACCATATATTTT. This encodes CASSFQVSGNTIYF.

The CDR3 bases are TGCGCCAGCAGTCTTGAGGACATTGGCACAGATACGCAGTATTTT. Amino acid sequence: CASSLEDIGTDTQYF. The gene calls are TRBV23-1 and TRBJ2-3, with a tentative D call TRBD1 (5 bases). TRBV23-1 is an ORF, and what it does is uncertain. V gave up 4 bases and J gave up 1 base, with 12 bases separating them. This CDR3 has 15 amino acids.

The chain has TRBV9 and TRBJ2-1, with 11 bases fitting TRBD2. The CDR3 spans 15 residues. After removal of 4 bases from V and 3 bases from J, the junction contained 3 bases not matched to a gene. Germline CDR1 and CDR2: SGDLS and YYNGEE. In DNA, the CDR3 is TGTGCCAGCAGCCTGACTAGCGGGGTCTACAATGAGCAGTTCTTC. It yields the protein CASSLTSGVYNEQFF.

V usage is TRBV28 and J usage is TRBJ2-1; 10 positions agree with TRBD2. J gave up 4 bases and V 3 bases, and 6 bases lay outside the gene matches. Germline V lookup: CDR1 MDHEN, CDR2 SYDVKM. The CDR3 is made up of 16 amino acids. CDR3 in DNA: TGTGCCAGCAGTTTCTCTAGCGGGGGAATATACAATGAGCAGTTCTTC. Its translation is CASSFSSGGIYNEQFF.

The rearrangement links TRBV6-1 to TRBJ2-1; 16 bases fit TRBD2. Germline lookup yields CDR1 MNHNS and CDR2 SASEGT. J was trimmed by 16 bases and V by 0 bases; bases with no gene match: 12. The CDR3 runs 17 residues. In DNA form, the CDR3 reads TGTGCCAGCAGTGAAGCAACCGGGACTAGCGGGAGGGCCTCGCGATTCTTC. This translates into CASSEATGTSGRASRFF.

The chain has TRBV5-1 and TRBJ1-2; tentative D call: TRBD1 (5 bases). This CDR3 spans 14 amino acids. The V gene lost 1 base and the J gene lost 6 bases, with 13 bases spanning the gap. Germline assignment: CDR1 SGHRS and CDR2 YFSETQ. CDR3 region: CASSLSGGGDGYTF. The CDR3 DNA reads TGCGCCAGCAGCTTGTCCGGGGGAGGCGATGGCTACACCTTC. Complete variable domain (other parts from reference TRBV5-1 and TRBJ1-2): KAGVTQTPRYLIKTRGQQVTLSCSPISGHRSVSWYQQTPGQGLQFLFEYFSETQRNKGNFPGRFSGRQFSNSRSEMNVSTLELGDSALYLCASSLSGGGDGYTFGSGTRLTVV.

A single count supports this clone. This chain links TRBV2 with TRBJ2-3; the D gene is possibly TRBD1 (6 bases). Trimming took off 7 bases at V and 2 bases at J, with 16 bases between the two ends. Germline CDR1 reads SNHLY; CDR2 reads FYNNEI. This CDR3 contains 15 residues. The CDR3 coding sequence is TGTGCCAGCATATGGGGGCAGGCCCACACAGATACGCAGTATTTT. It yields the protein CASIWGQAHTDTQYF.

The count of this clone is one. The chain is built from TRBV6-5 and TRBJ2-3; 10 bases match TRBD1. The CDR3 is made up of 15 amino acids. Germline V gene sequence: CDR1 MNHEY, CDR2 SVGAGI. Trimming at V came to 4 bases and at J to 8 bases, leaving 9 bases not matched to a gene. The CDR3 loop is CASSSRDRGFGTQYF. CDR3 DNA sequence: TGTGCCAGCAGTTCCCGGGACAGGGGTTTTGGTACGCAGTATTTT.

The rearrangement joins TRBV19 to TRBJ1-5; D gene unclear. The CDR3 has 15 residues. V dropped 7 bases and J dropped 6 bases, with 19 bases sitting between them. Germline V lookup: CDR1 LNHDA, CDR2 SQIVND (reference sequence). CDR3 in DNA: TGTGCCAGTATGCGACGATCCCCGGGTGGTCAGCCCCAGCATTTT. Translation: CASMRRSPGGQPQHF.

The chain combines TRBV4-2 with TRBJ2-7, with TRBD2 as a possible D gene (6 bases). CDR3 length: 14 amino acids. Germline V gene lookup returns CDR1 LGHNA and CDR2 YNFKEQ. Trimming took 0 bases from V and 6 from J, leaving 12 bases between them. The CDR3 loop is CASSQETGDGEQYF. In DNA form, the CDR3 reads TGTGCCAGCAGCCAAGAAACGGGGGACGGCGAGCAGTACTTC.

The chain couples TRBV27 to TRBJ2-7; 9 bases match TRBD2. J gave up 0 bases and V 6 bases, and 3 bases lay outside the gene matches. The CDR3 has 14 amino acids. Germline V gene sequence: CDR1 MNHEY, CDR2 SMNVEV (reference sequence). This CDR3 reads CASRTSGLSYEQYF. The CDR3 nucleotides read TGTGCCAGCAGGACTAGCGGTCTCTCCTACGAGCAGTACTTC.